Sequencing of this TCR beta chain was carried out in a study of response to subunit inactivated influenza vaccine. CDR1 MGHDK and CDR2 SYGVNS come from the germline V gene. The CDR3 consists of 14 residues. Unmatched junction bases numbered 3, after V lost 6 bases and J lost 4 bases. TCRdb re-called the RT-PCR reads with MiXCR, one entry per CDR3 protein. This sample has 150,000 to 200,000 distinct CDR3 sequences, with over 9.5% found just once. This sample was shared with a second study, whose subject was T cells expressing NK-cell markers. This second study says: Making the TCR beta cDNA relied on 5'RACE template switching with UMIs.

Sequenced material: CD8+ T cells sorted from PBMCs, taken about 13 days after vaccination. The clonotype was recovered from a man aged 50-59 years who received an inactivated influenza vaccine. The rearrangement links TRBV25-1 to TRBJ1-1; 12 nucleotides agree with TRBD1. The CDR3: CASRPGQGATEAFF. For the CDR3, the DNA is TGTGCCAGCAGACCGGGACAGGGGGCCACTGAAGCTTTCTTT.